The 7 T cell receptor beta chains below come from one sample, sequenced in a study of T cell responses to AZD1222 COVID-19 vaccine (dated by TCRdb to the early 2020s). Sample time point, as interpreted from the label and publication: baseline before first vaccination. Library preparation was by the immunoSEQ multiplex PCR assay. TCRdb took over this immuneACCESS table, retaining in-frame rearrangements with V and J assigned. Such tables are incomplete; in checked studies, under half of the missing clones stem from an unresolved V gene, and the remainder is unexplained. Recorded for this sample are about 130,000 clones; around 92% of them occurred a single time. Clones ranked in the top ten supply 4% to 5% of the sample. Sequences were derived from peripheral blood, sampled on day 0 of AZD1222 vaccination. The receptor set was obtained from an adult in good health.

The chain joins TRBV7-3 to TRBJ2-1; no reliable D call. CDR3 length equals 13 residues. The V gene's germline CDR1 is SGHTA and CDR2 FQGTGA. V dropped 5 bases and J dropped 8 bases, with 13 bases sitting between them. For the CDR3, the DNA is TGTGCCAGCAGCCCCCTAGTGGGTTATGAGCAGTTCTTC. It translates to CASSPLVGYEQFF.

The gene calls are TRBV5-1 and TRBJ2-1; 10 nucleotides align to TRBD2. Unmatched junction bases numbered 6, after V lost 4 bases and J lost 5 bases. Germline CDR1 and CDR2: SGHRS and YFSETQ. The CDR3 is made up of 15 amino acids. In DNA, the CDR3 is TGCGCCAGCAGCGTGGGACTAGCGATCAACAATGAGCAGTTCTTC. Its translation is CASSVGLAINNEQFF.

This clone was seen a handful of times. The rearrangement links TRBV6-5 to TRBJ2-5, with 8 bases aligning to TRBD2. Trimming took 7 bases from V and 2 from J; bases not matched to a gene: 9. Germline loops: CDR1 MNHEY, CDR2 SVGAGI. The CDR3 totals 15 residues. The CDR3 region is CASMKGGGPQETQYF. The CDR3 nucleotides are TGTGCCAGCATGAAGGGCGGGGGGCCGCAAGAGACCCAGTACTTC.

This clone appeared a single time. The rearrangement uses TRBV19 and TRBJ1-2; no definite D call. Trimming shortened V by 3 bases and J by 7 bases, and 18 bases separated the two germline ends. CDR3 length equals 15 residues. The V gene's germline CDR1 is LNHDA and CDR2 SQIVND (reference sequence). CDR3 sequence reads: CASSITRDSGVGYTF. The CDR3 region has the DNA TGTGCCAGTAGTATCACCCGAGACTCCGGGGTTGGCTACACCTTC. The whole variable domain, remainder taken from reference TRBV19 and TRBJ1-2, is DGGITQSPKYLFRKEGQNVTLSCEQNLNHDAMYWYRQDPGQGLRLIYYSQIVNDFQKGDIAEGYSVSREKKESFPLTVTSAQKNPTAFYLCASSITRDSGVGYTFGSGTRLTVV.

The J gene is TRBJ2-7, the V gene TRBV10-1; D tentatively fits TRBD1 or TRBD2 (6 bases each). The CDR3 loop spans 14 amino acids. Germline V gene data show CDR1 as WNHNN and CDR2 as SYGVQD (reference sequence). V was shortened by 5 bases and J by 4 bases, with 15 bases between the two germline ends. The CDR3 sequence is CASSSRGAAYEQYF. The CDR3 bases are TGCGCCAGCAGTTCGAGGGGGGCGGCTTACGAGCAGTACTTC.

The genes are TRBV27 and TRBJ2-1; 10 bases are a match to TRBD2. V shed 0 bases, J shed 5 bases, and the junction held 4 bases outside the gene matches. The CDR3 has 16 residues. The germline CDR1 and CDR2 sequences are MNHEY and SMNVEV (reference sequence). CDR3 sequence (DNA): TGTGCCAGCAGTTTATCGAAAAGCGGGGGGGACAATGAGCAGTTCTTC. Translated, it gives CASSLSKSGGDNEQFF.

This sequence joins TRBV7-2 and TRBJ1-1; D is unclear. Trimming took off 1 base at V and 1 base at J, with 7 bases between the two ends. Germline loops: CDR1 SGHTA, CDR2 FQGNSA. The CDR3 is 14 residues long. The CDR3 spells CASSLVAGNTEAFF. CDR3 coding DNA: TGTGCCAGCAGCTTAGTCGCCGGGAACACTGAAGCTTTCTTT.